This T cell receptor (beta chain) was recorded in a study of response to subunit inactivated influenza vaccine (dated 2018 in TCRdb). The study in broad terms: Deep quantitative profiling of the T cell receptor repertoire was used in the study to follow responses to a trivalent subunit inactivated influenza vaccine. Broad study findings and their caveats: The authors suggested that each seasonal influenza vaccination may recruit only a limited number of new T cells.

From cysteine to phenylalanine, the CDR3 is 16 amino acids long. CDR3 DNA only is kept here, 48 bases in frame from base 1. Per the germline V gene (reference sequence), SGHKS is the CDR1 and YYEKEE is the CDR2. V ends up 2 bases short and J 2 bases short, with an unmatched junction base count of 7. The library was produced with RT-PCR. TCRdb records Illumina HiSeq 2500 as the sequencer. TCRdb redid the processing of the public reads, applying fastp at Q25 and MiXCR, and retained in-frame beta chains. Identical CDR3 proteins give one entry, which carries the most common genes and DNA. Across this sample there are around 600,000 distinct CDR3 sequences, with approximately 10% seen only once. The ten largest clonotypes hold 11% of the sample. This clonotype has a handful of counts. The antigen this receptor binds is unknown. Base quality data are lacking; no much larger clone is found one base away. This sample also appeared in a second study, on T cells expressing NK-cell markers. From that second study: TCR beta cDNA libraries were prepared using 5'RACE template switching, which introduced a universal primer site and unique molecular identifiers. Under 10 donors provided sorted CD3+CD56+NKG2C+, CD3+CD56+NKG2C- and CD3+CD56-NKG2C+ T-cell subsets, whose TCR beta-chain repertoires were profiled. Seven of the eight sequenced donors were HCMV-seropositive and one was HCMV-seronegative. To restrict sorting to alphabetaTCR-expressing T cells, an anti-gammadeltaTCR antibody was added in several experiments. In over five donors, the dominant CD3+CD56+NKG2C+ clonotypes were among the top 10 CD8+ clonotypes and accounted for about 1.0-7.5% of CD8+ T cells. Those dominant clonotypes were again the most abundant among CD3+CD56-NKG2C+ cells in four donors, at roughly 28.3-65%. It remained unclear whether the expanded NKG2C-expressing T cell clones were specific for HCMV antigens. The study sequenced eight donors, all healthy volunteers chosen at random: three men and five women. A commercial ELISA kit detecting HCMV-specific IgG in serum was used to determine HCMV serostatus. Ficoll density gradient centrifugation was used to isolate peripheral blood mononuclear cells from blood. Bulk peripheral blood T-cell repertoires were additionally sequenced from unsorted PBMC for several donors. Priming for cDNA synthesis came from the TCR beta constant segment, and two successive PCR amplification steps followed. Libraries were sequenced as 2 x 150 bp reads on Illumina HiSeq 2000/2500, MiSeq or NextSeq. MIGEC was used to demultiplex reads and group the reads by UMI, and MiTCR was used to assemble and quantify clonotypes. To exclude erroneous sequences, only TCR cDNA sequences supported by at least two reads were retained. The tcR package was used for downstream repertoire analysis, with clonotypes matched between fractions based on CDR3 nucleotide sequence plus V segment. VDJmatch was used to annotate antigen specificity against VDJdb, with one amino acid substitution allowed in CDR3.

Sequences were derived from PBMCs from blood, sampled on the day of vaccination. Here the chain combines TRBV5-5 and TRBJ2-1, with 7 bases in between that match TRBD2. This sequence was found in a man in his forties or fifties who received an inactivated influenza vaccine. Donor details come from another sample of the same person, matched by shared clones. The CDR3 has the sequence CASSFGTGGPYNEQFF. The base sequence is TGTGCCAGCAGCTTTGGTACGGGGGGACCCTACAATGAGCAGTTCTTC.